The following is a T cell receptor beta chain sequence with its context. The antigen is unknown. Assay: immunoSEQ multiplex PCR; the TCRdb copy retains only in-frame clones and omits some. The sample shows approximately 1,000,000 clones, 70% to 80% of them seen only once. The entry originates in a study of shared clonotypes between healthy human individuals. The germline gives CDR1 SGHRS, CDR2 YFSETQ. V lost 3 bases, J lost 0 bases, and 19 bases lay in between. This CDR3 is built from 17 residues. General observations from the study: Some clonotypes were shared by all four sorted-subset donors, while others were not shared. The non-shared ones had lower generation probabilities than the shared ones.

V is TRBV5-1 and J is TRBJ2-7; TRBD2 might be the D (7 bases). Sequenced: memory CD4+ T cells from PBMCs. The subset here: CD45RA-negative fraction. The source of this sequence is a man aged 18 to 29 in good health. Some clones in this sample may be carry-over from other donors' samples. CDR3 in amino acids: CASSWGGAQPSSYEQYF. The DNA for the CDR3 is TGCGCCAGCAGCTGGGGGGGCGCCCAACCAAGCTCCTACGAGCAGTACTTC.